This T cell receptor (beta chain) was found in a study of cytomegalovirus exposure and HLA in healthy donors. Looking at the study overall: Genetic ancestry analysis placed 81% of the 300 to 500 donors that were genotyped in the Caucasian-associated cluster. General observations from the study: There were around 160 TCR beta chains listed as cytomegalovirus-associated. The classifier reportedly diagnosed cytomegalovirus status with high specificity and sensitivity. An analysis was carried out at a later point. It showed that HLA-associated TCR beta chains were more clonally expanded than equally common non-associated chains.

This clone was seen a few times. Its antigen remains unidentified. The CDR3 length is 14 residues. V was clipped by 2 bases and J by 4 bases; unmatched bases: 3. Germline lookup yields CDR1 SGHTA and CDR2 FQGNSA. Primers for the PCR totalled 60 Vbeta and 13 Jbeta. TCRdb keeps only in-frame clones here, not all; method: immunoSEQ multiplex PCR. This sample carries some 250,000 clones, roughly 82% of them seen once, and the ten largest clones take over 5%. The receptor was derived from a woman in her thirties or forties in good health and CMV-seropositive. Sequenced: PBMCs. This chain uses TRBV7-2 with TRBJ2-7; 9 nucleotides line up with TRBD1. CDR3 sequence reads: CASSLTGGSYEQYF. CDR3 coding DNA: TGTGCCAGCAGCTTAACAGGGGGCTCGTACGAGCAGTACTTC.